The 19 T cell receptor beta chains presented below share a single source sample, sequenced in a study of type 1 regulatory T cells. Notes on the study in general: Type 1 regulatory T cells had a more restricted TCR repertoire than non-type 1 regulatory T cells.

No cognate antigen is known for these TCRs. MiXCR, run by TCRdb on the reads, gives a single entry per CDR3 protein. This table holds some 71,000 distinct CDR3 sequences, less than 25% found once. The specimen was cultured type 1 regulatory T (Tr1) cells, either the whole culture or a sorted fraction (not recorded which). Receptors were obtained from a human donor in good health.

This clonotype turned up a few times. The V gene is TRBV7-2, the J gene TRBJ1-5, with D perhaps TRBD1 (5 bases). Germline assignment: CDR1 SGHTA and CDR2 FQGNSA. The V end was cut by 1 base, the J end by 7 bases, with 14 bases between. This CDR3 region has 15 residues. CDR3 residues: CASSLEGREEQPQHF. CDR3 sequence (DNA): TGTGCCAGCAGCTTAGAAGGCAGGGAAGAACAGCCCCAGCATTTT.

The CDR3 spells CSVIQGHNQPQHF. CDR3 nucleotide sequence: TGCAGCGTGATACAGGGGCACAATCAGCCCCAGCATTTT. The genes are TRBV29-1 and TRBJ1-5; 7 bases are shared with TRBD1. V lost 6 bases to trimming and J lost 3 bases; unmatched junction nucleotides: 5. The germline V gene encodes CDR1 SQVTM and CDR2 ANQGSEA. The length of the CDR3 is 13 residues.

V gene TRBV20-1 combines with J gene TRBJ1-2; the D is unclear. This CDR3 comprises 12 residues. Germline CDR1 is DFQATT and CDR2 is SNEGSKA (reference sequence). The ends were cut back, 5 bases at V and 4 bases at J, with 11 bases in the middle. The CDR3 is CSAGTQSYGYTF. CDR3 DNA sequence: TGCAGTGCTGGTACACAGAGCTATGGCTACACCTTC.

This clonotype has more than one count but fewer than ten. This chain joins TRBV7-9 and TRBJ2-3; TRBD1 aligns across 9 bases. CDR3 length: 14 residues. V lost 5 bases, J lost 5 bases, and 5 bases stayed unmatched. Germline CDR1 SEHNR, CDR2 FQNEAQ (reference sequence). For the CDR3, the DNA is TGTGCCAGCAGCCCGGGACAGGGTGGAGATACGCAGTATTTT. This sequence encodes CASSPGQGGDTQYF.

The CDR3 is CATSDPDQPQHF. The CDR3 DNA is TGTGCCACCAGTGATCCAGATCAGCCCCAGCATTTT. The chain combines TRBV24-1 with TRBJ1-5, with D unclear. With 3 bases removed from V and 5 bases from J, the gap between germline ends came to 4 bases. This CDR3 comprises 12 residues. Germline-derived CDR1 and CDR2 are KGHDR and SFDVKD.

Written as DNA, the CDR3 is TGTGCCAGCAGGACCGACCGTGGCACAGATACGCAGTATTTT. The encoded protein is CASRTDRGTDTQYF. The genes are TRBV12-3 or TRBV12-4 and TRBJ2-3; D is unclear. Deletions cut 6 bases from V and 1 base from J, with 11 bases between. The CDR3 has 14 residues.

This clonotype was picked up a small number of times. J is TRBJ1-5 and V is TRBV12-3 or TRBV12-4, with 7 positions matching TRBD1. V lost 6 bases, J lost 0 bases, and 5 bases stayed unmatched. CDR3 length: 15 amino acids. The CDR3 loop reads CASSPGQASNQPQHF. The CDR3 DNA follows: TGTGCCAGCAGCCCTGGACAGGCTAGCAATCAGCCCCAGCATTTT.

The chain has TRBV27 and TRBJ2-1, with 10 positions matching TRBD2. After removal of 5 bases from V and 8 bases from J, the junction contained 9 bases not matched to a gene. Germline V lookup: CDR1 MNHEY, CDR2 SMNVEV (reference sequence). The CDR3 covers 15 residues. In nucleotides, the CDR3 is TGTGCCAGCAGTCCATATCTAGCGGGAGTATATGAGCAGTTCTTC. Translating gives CASSPYLAGVYEQFF.

There are many counts of this clonotype. The chain links TRBV5-1 to TRBJ2-3; 9 positions agree with TRBD2. The CDR3 sequence is 15 residues long. The J segment lost 0 bases and the V segment lost 5 bases, leaving 4 bases of the junction unmatched. The germline CDR1 and CDR2 sequences are SGHRS and YFSETQ. The CDR3 coding sequence is TGCGCCAGCAGACGGACTAGCGAAAGCACAGATACGCAGTATTTT. The encoded protein is CASRRTSESTDTQYF.

This clonotype was counted a few times. The chain couples TRBV29-1 to TRBJ2-1, with D perhaps TRBD1 (6 bases). The CDR3 spans 14 residues. CDR1 is SQVTM, CDR2 ANQGSEA, per germline. V lost 4 bases, J lost 10 bases, and 20 bases lay in between. Here the CDR3 DNA reads TGCAGCGTTGCACGGAACCAGGGGTTATCGGAGCAGTTCTTC. Translating gives CSVARNQGLSEQFF.

The V call is TRBV7-8, the J call TRBJ2-7; possibly TRBD1 for D (6 bases). The germline V gene encodes CDR1 SGHVS and CDR2 FQNEAQ. The CDR3 covers 15 residues. Trimming cost V 7 bases and J 6 bases, with 22 bases left between them. CDR3 in amino acids: CASNQGFTGPGEQYF. CDR3 nucleotide sequence: TGTGCCAGCAACCAGGGGTTTACAGGACCTGGCGAGCAGTACTTC.

CDR3 amino acids: CASSSGLAGGTYEQYF. The DNA for the CDR3 is TGTGCCAGCAGCTCGGGACTAGCGGGGGGAACCTACGAGCAGTACTTC. The chain combines TRBV7-3 with TRBJ2-7; 15 bases align to TRBD2. V dropped 4 bases and J dropped 2; count of bases not matched to a gene: 3. The CDR3 runs to 16 residues. Germline CDR1 SGHTA, CDR2 FQGTGA.

This clonotype was detected only a few times. The chain is built from TRBV7-9 and TRBJ2-4; 7 positions match TRBD1. The CDR3 consists of 15 residues. Germline V gene data show CDR1 as SEHNR and CDR2 as FQNEAQ (reference sequence). Unmatched junction bases numbered 2, after V lost 3 bases and J lost 0 bases. CDR3 in amino acids: CASSFTGEAKNIQYF. Here the CDR3 DNA reads TGTGCCAGCAGCTTTACAGGGGAAGCCAAAAACATTCAGTACTTC.

This clonotype was observed at least ten times. The chain has TRBV20-1 and TRBJ1-1; the D gene is possibly TRBD1 (5 bases). The CDR3 covers 12 residues. Germline CDR1 and CDR2: DFQATT and SNEGSKA (reference sequence). The V end lost 4 bases, the J end lost 5 bases, and 11 bases lay between the germline ends. Here the CDR3 reads CSAMGEITEAFF. The CDR3 bases are TGCAGTGCTATGGGGGAGATAACTGAAGCTTTCTTT.

This clonotype was found a few times. The chain is built from TRBV27 and TRBJ2-7; no clear D. Looked up from germline, CDR1 is MNHEY and CDR2 is SMNVEV (reference sequence). The V and J ends lost 2 bases and 0 bases respectively, with 8 bases between them. The CDR3 has 14 residues. The DNA of the CDR3 is TGTGCCAGCAGTTTAGTCGCTCACTCCTACGAGCAGTACTTC. Translating it yields CASSLVAHSYEQYF.

On this clonotype itself: This may stem from a read error, because a much larger clone lies one nucleotide away. The V gene is TRBV2, the J gene TRBJ1-3, with 8 bases lining up with TRBD1. CDR3 length: 14 residues. The germline V gene encodes CDR1 SNHLY and CDR2 FYNNEI. The chain's CDR3 is CASSDKGTGNTIHF. For the CDR3, the DNA is TGTGCCAGCAGTGATAAGGGGACAGGAAACACCATACATTTT.

Only a few counts were recorded for this clonotype. This chain connects TRBV20-1 to TRBJ1-4; 7 positions agree with TRBD1. The length of the CDR3 is 13 residues. Germline V gene data show CDR1 as DFQATT and CDR2 as SNEGSKA (reference sequence). The J segment lost 6 bases and the V segment lost 5 bases, leaving 6 bases of the junction unmatched. CDR3 region: CSASGQVDEKLFF. CDR3 DNA: TGCAGTGCTTCCGGACAGGTAGATGAAAAACTGTTTTTT.

This clonotype was observed at least ten times. V gene TRBV5-5 combines with J gene TRBJ2-7; D not certain. Germline CDR1 SGHKS, CDR2 YYEKEE (reference sequence). There are 12 residues in the CDR3. Trimming took 2 bases from V and 6 from J, leaving 9 bases between them. This CDR3 reads CASSFEWAEQYF. The CDR3 bases are TGTGCCAGCAGCTTTGAATGGGCCGAGCAGTACTTC.

Note on this clonotype: A much larger clone is a single base away; this may be a read error. V gene TRBV5-1 combines with J gene TRBJ1-1; no firm D call. Looked up from germline, CDR1 is SGHRS and CDR2 is YFSETQ. Trimming took off 4 bases at V and 5 bases at J, with 15 bases between the two ends. This CDR3 is 14 amino acids long. The chain's CDR3 is CASSLGVEGTEAFF. Written as DNA, the CDR3 is TGCGCCAGCAGCCTTGGGGTCGAGGGAACTGAAGCTTTCTTT.